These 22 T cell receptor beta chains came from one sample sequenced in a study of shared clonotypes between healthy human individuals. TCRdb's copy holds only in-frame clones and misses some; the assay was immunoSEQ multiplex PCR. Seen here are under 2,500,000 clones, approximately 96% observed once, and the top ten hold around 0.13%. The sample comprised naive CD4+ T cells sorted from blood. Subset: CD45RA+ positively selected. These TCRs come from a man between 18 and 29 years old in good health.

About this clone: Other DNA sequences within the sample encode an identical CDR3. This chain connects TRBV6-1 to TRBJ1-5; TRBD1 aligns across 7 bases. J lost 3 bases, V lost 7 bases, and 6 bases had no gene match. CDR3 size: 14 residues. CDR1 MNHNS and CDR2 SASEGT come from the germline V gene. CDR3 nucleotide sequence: TGTGCCAGCAACGGCGGACAGGTCAATCAGCCCCAGCATTTT. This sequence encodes CASNGGQVNQPQHF.

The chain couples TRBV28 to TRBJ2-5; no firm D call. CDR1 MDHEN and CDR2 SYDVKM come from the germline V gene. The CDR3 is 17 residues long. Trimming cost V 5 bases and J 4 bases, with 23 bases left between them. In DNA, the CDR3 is TGTGCCAGCAGTCCCAATTCCCGAGTCCTGTACCGAGAGACCCAGTACTTC. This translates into CASSPNSRVLYRETQYF.

Here the CDR3 reads CAIPTIAAGTGELFF. CDR3 in DNA: TGTGCCATCCCTACTATAGCGGCGGGGACCGGGGAGCTGTTTTTT. The rearrangement links TRBV6-1 to TRBJ2-2, with a possible D match to TRBD2 (6 bases). Germline V lookup: CDR1 MNHNS, CDR2 SASEGT. The V end was cut by 10 bases, the J end by 5 bases, with 20 bases between. The length of the CDR3 is 15 residues.

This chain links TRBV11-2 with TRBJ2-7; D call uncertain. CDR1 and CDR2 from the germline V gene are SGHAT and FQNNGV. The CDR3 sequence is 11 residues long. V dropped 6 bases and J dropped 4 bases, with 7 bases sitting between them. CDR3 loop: CASRSGYEQYF. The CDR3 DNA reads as TGTGCCAGCAGGAGTGGGTACGAGCAGTACTTC.

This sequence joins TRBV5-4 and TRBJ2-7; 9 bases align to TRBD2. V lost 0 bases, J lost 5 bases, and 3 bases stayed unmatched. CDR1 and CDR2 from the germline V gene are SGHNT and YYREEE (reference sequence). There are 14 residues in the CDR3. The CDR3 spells CASSLDSSGNEQYF. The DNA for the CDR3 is TGTGCCAGCAGCTTGGATTCTAGCGGGAACGAGCAGTACTTC.

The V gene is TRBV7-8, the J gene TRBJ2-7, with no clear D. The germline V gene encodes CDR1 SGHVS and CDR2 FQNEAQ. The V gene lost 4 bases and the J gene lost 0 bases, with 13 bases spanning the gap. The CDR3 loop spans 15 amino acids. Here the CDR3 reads CASSSVGQRSYEQYF. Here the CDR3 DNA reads TGTGCCAGCAGCTCCGTTGGGCAGCGCTCCTACGAGCAGTACTTC. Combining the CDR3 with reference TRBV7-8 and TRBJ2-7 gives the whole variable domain GAGVSQSPRYKVAKRGQDVALRCDPISGHVSLFWYQQALGQGPEFLTYFQNEAQLDKSGLPSDRFFAERPEGSVSTLKIQRTQQEDSAVYLCASSSVGQRSYEQYFGPGTRLTVT.

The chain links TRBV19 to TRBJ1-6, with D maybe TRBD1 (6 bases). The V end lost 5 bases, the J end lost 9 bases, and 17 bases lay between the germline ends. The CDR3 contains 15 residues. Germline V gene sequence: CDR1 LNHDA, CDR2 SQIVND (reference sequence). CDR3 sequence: CASSSRQELGSPLHF. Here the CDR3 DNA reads TGTGCCAGTAGTTCCCGACAGGAGCTGGGTTCACCCCTCCACTTT.

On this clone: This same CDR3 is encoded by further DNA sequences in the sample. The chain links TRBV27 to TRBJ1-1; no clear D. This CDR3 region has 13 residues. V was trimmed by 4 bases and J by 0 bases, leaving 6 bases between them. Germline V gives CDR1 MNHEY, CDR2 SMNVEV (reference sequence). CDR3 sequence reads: CASSSTVNTEAFF. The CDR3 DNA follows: TGTGCCAGCAGTTCTACAGTGAACACTGAAGCTTTCTTT.

The CDR3 sequence is CASSQESSESYEQYF. The CDR3 DNA reads as TGCGCCAGCAGCCAAGAGTCTAGCGAGTCCTACGAGCAGTACTTC. The V and J genes are TRBV4-1 and TRBJ2-7; weak D call: TRBD2 (6 bases). CDR1 MGHRA and CDR2 YSYEKL come from the germline V gene. V shed 0 bases and J shed 1 base, with 10 bases lying between them. This CDR3 is built from 15 residues.

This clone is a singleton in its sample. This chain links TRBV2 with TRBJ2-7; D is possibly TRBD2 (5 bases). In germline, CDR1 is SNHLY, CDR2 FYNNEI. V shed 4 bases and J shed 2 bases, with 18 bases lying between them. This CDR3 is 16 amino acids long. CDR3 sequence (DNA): TGTGCCAGCAGTGTTAACCCCATGAGGGCCCCCTACGAGCAGTACTTC. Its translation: CASSVNPMRAPYEQYF.

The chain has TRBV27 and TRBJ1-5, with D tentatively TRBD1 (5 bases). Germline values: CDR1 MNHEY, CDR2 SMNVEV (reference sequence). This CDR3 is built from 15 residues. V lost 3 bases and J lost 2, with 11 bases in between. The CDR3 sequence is CASSLSGAGNQPQHF. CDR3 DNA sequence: TGTGCCAGCAGTTTGTCCGGGGCGGGCAATCAGCCCCAGCATTTT.

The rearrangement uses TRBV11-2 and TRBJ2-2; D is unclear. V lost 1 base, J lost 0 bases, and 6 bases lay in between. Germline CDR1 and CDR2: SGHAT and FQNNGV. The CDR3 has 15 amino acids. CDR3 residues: CASSLGHTNTGELFF. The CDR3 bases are TGTGCCAGCAGCTTAGGACATACGAACACCGGGGAGCTGTTTTTT.

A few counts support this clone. CDR3 in amino acids: CATSRVSSGNTIYF. The DNA of the CDR3 is TGTGCCACCAGCAGAGTTAGCTCTGGAAACACCATATATTTT. The chain links TRBV15 to TRBJ1-3; no reliable D call. The CDR3 totals 14 residues. CDR1 is LNHNV and CDR2 is YYDKDF in the germline V gene (reference sequence). The V gene lost 1 base and the J gene lost 0 bases, with 4 bases spanning the gap.

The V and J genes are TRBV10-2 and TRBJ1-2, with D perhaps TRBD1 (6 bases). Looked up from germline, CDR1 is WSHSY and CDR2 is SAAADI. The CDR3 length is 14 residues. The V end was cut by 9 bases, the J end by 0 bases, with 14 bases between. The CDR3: CASSLTGTNYGYTF. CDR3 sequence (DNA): TGCGCCAGTTCTCTCACAGGGACTAACTATGGCTACACCTTC.

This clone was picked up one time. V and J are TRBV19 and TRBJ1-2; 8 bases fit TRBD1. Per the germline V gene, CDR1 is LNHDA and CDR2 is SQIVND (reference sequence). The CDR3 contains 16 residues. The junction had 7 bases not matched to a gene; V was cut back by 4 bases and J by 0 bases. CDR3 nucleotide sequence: TGTGCCAGTAGTACGACAGGGGCTTTTACTAACTATGGCTACACCTTC. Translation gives CASSTTGAFTNYGYTF.

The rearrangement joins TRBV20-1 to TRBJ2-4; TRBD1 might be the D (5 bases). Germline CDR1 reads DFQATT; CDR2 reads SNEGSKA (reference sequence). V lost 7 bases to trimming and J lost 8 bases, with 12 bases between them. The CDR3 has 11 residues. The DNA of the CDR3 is TGCAGTGTGCTTAAAGGGGACATTCAGTACTTC. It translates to CSVLKGDIQYF.

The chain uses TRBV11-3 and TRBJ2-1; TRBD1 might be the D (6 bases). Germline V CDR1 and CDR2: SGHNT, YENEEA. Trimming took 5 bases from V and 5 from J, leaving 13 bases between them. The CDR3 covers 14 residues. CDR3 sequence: CASSEARGNNEQFF. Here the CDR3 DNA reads TGTGCCAGCAGCGAAGCTAGGGGGAACAATGAGCAGTTCTTC.

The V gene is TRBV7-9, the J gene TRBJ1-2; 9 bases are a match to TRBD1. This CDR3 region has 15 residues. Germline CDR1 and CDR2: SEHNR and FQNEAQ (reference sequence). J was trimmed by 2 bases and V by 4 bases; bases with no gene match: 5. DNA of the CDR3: TGTGCCAGCAGCTCTTCCGGGACAGGGAACTATGGCTACACCTTC. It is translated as CASSSSGTGNYGYTF.

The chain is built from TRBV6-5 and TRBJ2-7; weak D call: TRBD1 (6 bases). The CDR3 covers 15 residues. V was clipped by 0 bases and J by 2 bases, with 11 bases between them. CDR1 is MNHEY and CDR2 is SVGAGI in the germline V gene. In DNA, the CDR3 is TGTGCCAGCAGTTACTCGGGGGCCTCCCCCTACGAGCAGTACTTC. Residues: CASSYSGASPYEQYF.

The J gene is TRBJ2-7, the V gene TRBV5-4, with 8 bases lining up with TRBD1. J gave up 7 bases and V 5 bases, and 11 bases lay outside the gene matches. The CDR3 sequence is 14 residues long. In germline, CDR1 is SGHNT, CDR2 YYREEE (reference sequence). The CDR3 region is CASRLPGQGEEQYF. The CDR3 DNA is TGTGCCAGCAGGCTCCCCGGACAGGGCGAGGAGCAGTACTTC.

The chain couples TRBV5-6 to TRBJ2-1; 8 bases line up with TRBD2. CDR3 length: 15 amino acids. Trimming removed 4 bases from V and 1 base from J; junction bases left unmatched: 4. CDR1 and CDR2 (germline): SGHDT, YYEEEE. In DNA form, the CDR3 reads TGTGCCAGCAGCGAACTAGCGGCGTCCTACAATGAGCAGTTCTTC. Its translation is CASSELAASYNEQFF.

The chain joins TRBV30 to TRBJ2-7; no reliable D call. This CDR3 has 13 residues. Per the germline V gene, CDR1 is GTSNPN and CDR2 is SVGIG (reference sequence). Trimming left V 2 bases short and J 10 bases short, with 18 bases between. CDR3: CAWSSAYTARQYF. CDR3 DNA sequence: TGTGCCTGGAGTTCCGCCTATACCGCTCGTCAGTACTTC.